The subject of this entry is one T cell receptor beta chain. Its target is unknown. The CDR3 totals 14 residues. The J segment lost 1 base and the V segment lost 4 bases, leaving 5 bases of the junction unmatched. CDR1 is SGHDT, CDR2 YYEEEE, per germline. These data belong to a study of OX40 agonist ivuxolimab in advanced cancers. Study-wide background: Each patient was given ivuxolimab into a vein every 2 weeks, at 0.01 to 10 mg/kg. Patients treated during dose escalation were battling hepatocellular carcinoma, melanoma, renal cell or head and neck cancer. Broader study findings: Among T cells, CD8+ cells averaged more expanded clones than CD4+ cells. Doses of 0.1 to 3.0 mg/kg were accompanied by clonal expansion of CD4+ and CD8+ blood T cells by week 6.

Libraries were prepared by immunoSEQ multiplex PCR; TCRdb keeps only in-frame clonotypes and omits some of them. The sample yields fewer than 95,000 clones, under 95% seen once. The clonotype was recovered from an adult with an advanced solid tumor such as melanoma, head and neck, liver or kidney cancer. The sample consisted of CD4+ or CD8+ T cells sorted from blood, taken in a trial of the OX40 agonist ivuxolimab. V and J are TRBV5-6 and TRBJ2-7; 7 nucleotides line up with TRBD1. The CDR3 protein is CASSPGTVSYEQYF. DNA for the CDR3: TGTGCCAGCAGCCCGGGGACAGTTTCCTACGAGCAGTACTTC.